What follows are 20 T cell receptor beta chains derived from one specimen sequenced in a study of technical replicates of blood from several donors. Repertoires were generated with immunoSEQ multiplex PCR, while TCRdb's copy carries only in-frame clones and drops some. The data show about 82,000 clones, with under 95% seen just once and roughly 0.26% held by the top ten. The specimen was T cells isolated from PBMCs. The origin of the receptors is a human donor in good health.

This chain links TRBV2 with TRBJ2-1; 8 bases match TRBD2. V was clipped by 11 bases and J by 10 bases; unmatched bases: 13. CDR1 and CDR2 from the germline V gene are SNHLY and FYNNEI. This CDR3 spans 13 amino acids. The CDR3 coding sequence is TGTGCCGCAGCGGGGGAATACACTAGCGAGCAGTTCTTC. It encodes CAAAGEYTSEQFF.

The chain has TRBV4-1 and TRBJ1-1, with a weak D call TRBD1 (6 bases). Trimming took off 0 bases at V and 1 base at J, with 12 bases between the two ends. This CDR3 region has 16 residues. From germline, CDR1 is MGHRA and CDR2 YSYEKL. The CDR3 nucleotides read TGCGCCAGCAGCCAAGATTTCGGACAGTCGAACACTGAAGCTTTCTTT. Its translation is CASSQDFGQSNTEAFF.

J is TRBJ2-3 and V is TRBV11-2, with D maybe TRBD2 (6 bases). The CDR3 is made up of 16 amino acids. From germline, CDR1 is SGHAT and CDR2 FQNNGV. Trimming left V 4 bases short and J 2 bases short, with 16 bases between. CDR3 in amino acids: CASSSAPGRFTDTQYF. The CDR3 nucleotides read TGTGCCAGCAGCTCCGCCCCCGGGAGATTCACAGATACGCAGTATTTT.

The V call is TRBV10-1, the J call TRBJ2-3, with D tentatively TRBD2 (5 bases). CDR3 length equals 15 residues. Germline V gives CDR1 WNHNN, CDR2 SYGVQD (reference sequence). Trimming shortened V by 2 bases and J by 0 bases, and 9 bases separated the two germline ends. The CDR3 reads CASSESGVSTDTQYF. For the CDR3, the DNA is TGCGCCAGCAGTGAGAGCGGAGTGAGCACAGATACGCAGTATTTT.

The chain uses TRBV7-9 and TRBJ2-5; 9 bases agree with TRBD2. CDR1 and CDR2 (germline): SEHNR, FQNEAQ (reference sequence). J gave up 1 base and V 5 bases, and 8 bases lay outside the gene matches. The CDR3 is made up of 16 amino acids. The CDR3 region is CASSISGSGSQETQYF. CDR3 DNA: TGTGCCAGCAGCATATCTGGTAGCGGGAGCCAAGAGACCCAGTACTTC.

The rearrangement joins TRBV19 to TRBJ2-5, with TRBD2 matching 8 bases. The V segment lost 0 bases and the J segment 7 bases; nucleotides outside the gene matches: 7. The CDR3 is made up of 15 amino acids. CDR1 LNHDA and CDR2 SQIVND come from the germline V gene (reference sequence). CDR3 nucleotides: TGTGCCAGTAGTATAGAGGGGACTAGATCACGGACCCAGTACTTC. It specifies CASSIEGTRSRTQYF.

The chain links TRBV5-1 to TRBJ2-5; TRBD2 matches at 12 bases. CDR1 SGHRS and CDR2 YFSETQ come from the germline V gene. V lost 0 bases to trimming and J lost 5 bases; unmatched junction nucleotides: 8. The CDR3 covers 17 residues. Written as DNA, the CDR3 is TGCGCCAGCAGCTTGGGACTAGCGGGAGCGGAGGGGGAGACCCAGTACTTC. Residues: CASSLGLAGAEGETQYF.

The chain carries TRBV5-1 and TRBJ2-3; no definite D call. Trimming left V 1 base short and J 6 bases short, with 12 bases between. The CDR3 covers 14 residues. Germline assignment: CDR1 SGHRS and CDR2 YFSETQ. The CDR3 DNA reads TGCGCCAGCAGCTTGCGAGAGGCCGGGGATACGCAGTATTTT. Protein sequence: CASSLREAGDTQYF.

The chain recombines TRBV4-1 with TRBJ2-1; 8 bases align to TRBD2. Germline values: CDR1 MGHRA, CDR2 YSYEKL. V shed 5 bases, J shed 5 bases, and the junction held 14 bases outside the gene matches. The CDR3 has 17 amino acids. In DNA, the CDR3 is TGCGCCAGCAGCTGGGGCACCGCGGGACTAGATAACAATGAGCAGTTCTTC. This codes for CASSWGTAGLDNNEQFF.

The gene calls are TRBV10-1 and TRBJ2-2; weak D call: TRBD1 (5 bases). Trimming cost V 4 bases and J 0 bases, with 6 bases left between them. The CDR3 is made up of 14 amino acids. In germline, CDR1 is WNHNN, CDR2 SYGVQD (reference sequence). DNA of the CDR3: TGCGCCAGCAGTGTGGACACGAACACCGGGGAGCTGTTTTTT. Protein: CASSVDTNTGELFF.

The chain employs TRBV28 and TRBJ2-1, with a possible D match to TRBD2 (5 bases). The CDR3 is 13 amino acids. Trimming cost V 2 bases and J 9 bases, with 11 bases left between them. The V gene's germline CDR1 is MDHEN and CDR2 SYDVKM. CDR3: CASSLIGIGEQFF. CDR3 in DNA: TGTGCCAGCAGTTTAATCGGGATAGGTGAGCAGTTCTTC.

The V call is TRBV10-2, the J call TRBJ1-5; tentatively, D is TRBD1 (6 bases). This CDR3 comprises 16 residues. The germline V and J ends were trimmed by 5 bases and 0 bases, with 14 bases remaining between them. Germline-derived CDR1 and CDR2 are WSHSY and SAAADI. The DNA for the CDR3 is TGCGCCAGCAGTACGACAGGTCCCTATAGCAATCAGCCCCAGCATTTT. Amino acids: CASSTTGPYSNQPQHF.

V usage is TRBV5-4 and J usage is TRBJ2-7; D not certain. The CDR3 has 14 residues. Trimming removed 3 bases from V and 2 bases from J, with 12 bases in between. CDR1 and CDR2 from the germline V gene are SGHNT and YYREEE (reference sequence). The CDR3 protein is CASSSETGTYEQYF. The CDR3 nucleotides are TGTGCCAGCAGCTCCGAGACTGGAACCTACGAGCAGTACTTC.

This clone was seen once. V usage is TRBV4-1 and J usage is TRBJ1-5; possibly TRBD1 for D (5 bases). V was cut by 4 bases and J by 2 bases, with 6 bases left in between. Germline CDR1 and CDR2: MGHRA and YSYEKL. This CDR3 has 13 residues. The CDR3 loop is CASSRGGNQPQHF. CDR3 DNA sequence: TGCGCCAGCAGCCGGGGGGGCAATCAGCCCCAGCATTTT.

The J gene is TRBJ2-7, the V gene TRBV15, with D possibly matching TRBD1 (5 bases). Trimming took off 5 bases at V and 1 base at J, with 15 bases between the two ends. Germline-derived CDR1 and CDR2 are LNHNV and YYDKDF (reference sequence). The CDR3 length is 15 residues. The CDR3 region is CATSRSLDTSYEQYF. The CDR3 bases are TGTGCCACCAGCCGATCTCTGGACACATCCTACGAGCAGTACTTC.

The chain recombines TRBV6-1 with TRBJ2-7; 9 bases map to TRBD2. Looked up from germline, CDR1 is MNHNS and CDR2 is SASEGT. The V gene end was trimmed by 6 bases and the J gene end by 0 bases; junction bases not matched to a gene: 6. The CDR3 extends over 15 amino acids. Here the CDR3 reads CASRDSGSLSYEQYF. CDR3 bases: TGTGCCAGCAGGGATAGCGGGAGCCTCTCCTACGAGCAGTACTTC.

The count of this clone is one. The genes are TRBV2 and TRBJ2-7, with D tentatively TRBD1 (6 bases). V was cut by 5 bases and J by 3 bases, with 14 bases left in between. The germline V gene encodes CDR1 SNHLY and CDR2 FYNNEI. The length of the CDR3 is 14 residues. The CDR3 coding sequence is TGTGCCAGCAGTACGACAGGTCTCTTCTACGAGCAGTACTTC. It translates to CASSTTGLFYEQYF.

The V call is TRBV25-1, the J call TRBJ2-5, with D tentatively TRBD1 (5 bases). The V gene lost 5 bases and the J gene lost 5 bases, with 9 bases spanning the gap. This CDR3 region has 12 residues. Germline V gene sequence: CDR1 MGHDK, CDR2 SYGVNS. CDR3 DNA: TGTGCCAGCAGTAAAGACAGTGAGACCCAGTACTTC. Protein sequence: CASSKDSETQYF.

V usage is TRBV11-3 and J usage is TRBJ2-7, with 7 bases that match TRBD1. V shed 5 bases, J shed 5 bases, and the junction held 12 bases outside the gene matches. Germline V gene lookup returns CDR1 SGHNT and CDR2 YENEEA. CDR3 size: 15 residues. CDR3 in amino acids: CASSQTGAPANEQYF. The CDR3 nucleotides read TGTGCCAGCAGCCAAACAGGGGCGCCCGCCAACGAGCAGTACTTC.

The chain joins TRBV28 to TRBJ2-7; D is possibly TRBD1 (5 bases). Germline CDR1 and CDR2: MDHEN and SYDVKM. CDR3 size: 14 residues. V was shortened by 5 bases and J by 1 base, with 12 bases between the two germline ends. CDR3 DNA sequence: TGTGCCAGCAGTCAGACAGTTGAGTCCTACGAGCAGTACTTC. As protein: CASSQTVESYEQYF.